The present T cell receptor (beta chain) was sequenced within a study of cytomegalovirus exposure and HLA in healthy donors. Findings and limits, study-wide: There were about 160 TCR beta chains listed as cytomegalovirus-associated. Most TCRs appeared rarely, but some public TCRs recurred in many donors.

Worth noting for this clone: Its antigen is not known.

The repertoire was sequenced with immunoSEQ multiplex PCR; TCRdb's copy has only in-frame clones and lacks some. Here the sample spans around 70,000 clones, approximately 95% being singletons. With 4 bases clipped from V and 7 bases from J, the junction kept 9 bases outside the gene matches. Germline CDR1 and CDR2: SGHNT and YYREEE (reference sequence). The CDR3 spans 15 residues. The gene calls are TRBV5-4 and TRBJ2-2, with 8 bases fitting TRBD2. The sequence derives from a man aged 18-30 years in good health and CMV-seropositive. Input material: PBMCs. The CDR3 DNA sequence: TGTGCCAGCAGCCATCGGGAGGGCAGAGTCGGGGAGCTGTTTTTT. This codes for CASSHREGRVGELFF.